Shown below are 27 T cell receptor beta chains from a single sample sequenced in a study of PD-L1 blockade in urothelial cancer. TCRdb keeps only in-frame clones here, not all; method: immunoSEQ multiplex PCR. This sample has tens of thousands of clones, with roughly 84% found just once. Time point indicated: pretreatment peripheral blood. The sample in question was PBMCs, obtained around atezolizumab (anti-PD-L1) treatment. These receptors originate from a woman in her sixties or seventies with urothelial cancer.

This chain uses TRBV2 with TRBJ2-7; 8 nucleotides align to TRBD1. V shed 6 bases and J 0 bases; nucleotides not matched to a gene: 4. This CDR3 is built from 14 residues. The germline V gene encodes CDR1 SNHLY and CDR2 FYNNEI. The CDR3 sequence is CASRGQVISYEQYF. As DNA, the CDR3 is TGTGCCAGCAGGGGACAGGTGATCTCCTACGAGCAGTACTTC.

This chain joins TRBV19 and TRBJ1-5; D perhaps matches TRBD1 (5 bases). This CDR3 region has 14 residues. Germline lookup yields CDR1 LNHDA and CDR2 SQIVND (reference sequence). Trimming left V 5 bases short and J 6 bases short, with 14 bases between. CDR3 in amino acids: CASSGAGRLQPQHF. CDR3 coding DNA: TGTGCCAGTAGTGGGGCAGGGAGGCTTCAGCCCCAGCATTTT.

The chain uses TRBV29-1 and TRBJ2-1, with 8 bases that match TRBD1. V lost 4 bases, J lost 2 bases, and 1 base stayed unmatched. In germline, CDR1 is SQVTM, CDR2 ANQGSEA. The CDR3 runs 13 residues. The CDR3: CSVVDRAYNEQFF. The CDR3 DNA follows: TGCAGCGTTGTGGACAGGGCCTACAATGAGCAGTTCTTC.

J is TRBJ1-1 and V is TRBV6-1; 9 nucleotides line up with TRBD1. V trimming: 6 bases; J trimming: 5 bases; junction bases outside the gene matches: 10. The CDR3 is 15 residues long. Germline loops: CDR1 MNHNS, CDR2 SASEGT. The CDR3 region is CASSPITGGETEAFF. CDR3 bases: TGTGCCAGCAGCCCCATTACAGGGGGCGAGACTGAAGCTTTCTTT.

The V call is TRBV7-6, the J call TRBJ2-1, with a weak D call TRBD2 (6 bases). CDR3 size: 13 residues. Per the germline V gene, CDR1 is SGHVS and CDR2 is FNYEAQ. With 1 base removed from V and 5 bases from J, the gap between germline ends came to 6 bases. DNA for the CDR3: TGTGCCAGCAGCTTAGGGGAGGACAATGAGCAGTTCTTC. Translation gives CASSLGEDNEQFF.

This clone was detected once. The chain carries TRBV11-2 and TRBJ2-3, with a possible D match to TRBD2 (7 bases). Trimming pared 2 bases from V and 2 bases from J, leaving 14 bases between. CDR1 is SGHAT and CDR2 is FQNNGV in the germline V gene. The CDR3 runs to 16 residues. CDR3 coding DNA: TGTGCCAGCAGCTTAACGGGCGGGGGACACACAGATACGCAGTATTTT. The encoded protein is CASSLTGGGHTDTQYF.

The chain has TRBV5-1 and TRBJ2-2; TRBD1 agrees at 7 bases. Per germline, CDR1 SGHRS and CDR2 YFSETQ. This CDR3 contains 15 residues. With 1 base clipped from V and 4 bases from J, the junction kept 4 bases outside the gene matches. The CDR3 DNA is TGCGCCAGCAGCTTGCTGGGACAGACCACCGGGGAGCTGTTTTTT. Translating gives CASSLLGQTTGELFF.

This chain uses TRBV4-1 with TRBJ2-7, with TRBD1 matching 7 bases. After removal of 2 bases from V and 4 bases from J, the junction contained 8 bases not matched to a gene. The CDR3 runs to 15 residues. The V gene's germline CDR1 is MGHRA and CDR2 YSYEKL. The CDR3 reads CASSQNRGPSYEQYF. In DNA, the CDR3 is TGCGCCAGCAGCCAAAACAGGGGACCTTCTTACGAGCAGTACTTC.

This chain connects TRBV30 to TRBJ2-7; 7 nucleotides match TRBD1. The CDR3 is made up of 13 amino acids. Germline V CDR1 and CDR2: GTSNPN, SVGIG (reference sequence). J gave up 2 bases and V 5 bases, and 6 bases lay outside the gene matches. The CDR3 loop reads CAWGQEMTYEQYF. DNA of the CDR3: TGTGCCTGGGGACAGGAGATGACCTACGAGCAGTACTTC.

This chain joins TRBV5-1 and TRBJ2-7; 16 bases map to TRBD2. The CDR3 is 21 residues long. The ends lost 3 bases at V and 6 bases at J; junction bases unmatched: 21. The germline gives CDR1 SGHRS, CDR2 YFSETQ. CDR3 nucleotide sequence: TGCGCCAGCAGCTACGCACCCAACTCTCCGGGACTAGCGGGAGGGCCTCGCGAGCAGTACTTC. Its translation: CASSYAPNSPGLAGGPREQYF.

The chain couples TRBV9 to TRBJ2-3; 13 nucleotides align to TRBD2. The germline V gene encodes CDR1 SGDLS and CDR2 YYNGEE. V trimming: 3 bases; J trimming: 6 bases; junction bases outside the gene matches: 10. This CDR3 is built from 17 residues. Here the CDR3 reads CASSGAGTSGVGDTQYF. The CDR3 nucleotides read TGTGCCAGCAGCGGGGCCGGGACTAGCGGGGTTGGGGATACGCAGTATTTT. Complete variable domain (other parts from reference TRBV9 and TRBJ2-3): DSGVTQTPKHLITATGQRVTLRCSPRSGDLSVYWYQQSLDQGLQFLIQYYNGEERAKGNILERFSAQQFPDLHSELNLSSLELGDSALYFCASSGAGTSGVGDTQYFGPGTRLTVL.

The CDR3: CASSLMDSNNEQFF. The CDR3 DNA follows: TGCGCCAGCAGCTTGATGGACAGCAACAATGAGCAGTTCTTC. This rearrangement joins TRBV5-1 to TRBJ2-1; D is possibly TRBD1 (6 bases). V lost 1 base, J lost 5 bases, and 10 bases lay in between. Germline CDR1 and CDR2: SGHRS and YFSETQ. The CDR3 covers 14 residues.

J is TRBJ2-7 and V is TRBV9; 12 nucleotides line up with TRBD2. The V gene end was trimmed by 2 bases and the J gene end by 8 bases; junction bases not matched to a gene: 5. Looked up from germline, CDR1 is SGDLS and CDR2 is YYNGEE. This CDR3 comprises 14 residues. CDR3 loop: CASSVSLAGGQQYF. CDR3 nucleotide sequence: TGTGCCAGCAGCGTGAGCCTAGCGGGAGGGCAGCAGTACTTC. The variable domain in full, with the rest retrieved from reference TRBV9 and TRBJ2-7, is DSGVTQTPKHLITATGQRVTLRCSPRSGDLSVYWYQQSLDQGLQFLIQYYNGEERAKGNILERFSAQQFPDLHSELNLSSLELGDSALYFCASSVSLAGGQQYFGPGTRLTVT.

V and J are TRBV5-8 and TRBJ1-5, with 10 bases that match TRBD1. The CDR3 runs to 16 residues. Germline V lookup: CDR1 SGHTS, CDR2 YDEGEE. Trimming removed 1 base from V and 2 bases from J; junction bases left unmatched: 3. CDR3 amino acids: CASSLWDRGRNQPQHF. The CDR3 DNA reads as TGTGCCAGCAGCTTGTGGGACAGGGGTCGCAATCAGCCCCAGCATTTT.

The chain is built from TRBV9 and TRBJ2-5; D may be TRBD1 (6 bases). Between the trimmed V and J ends, which lost 0 bases and 5 bases, there was a span of 17 bases. The CDR3 is 16 amino acids. CDR1 SGDLS and CDR2 YYNGEE come from the germline V gene. For the CDR3, the DNA is TGTGCCAGCAGCGTAGGTTTGGACAGTCTGCGGGAGACCCAGTACTTC. It yields the protein CASSVGLDSLRETQYF.

The chain employs TRBV27 and TRBJ2-1, with 7 bases fitting TRBD2. V trimming: 3 bases; J trimming: 4 bases; junction bases outside the gene matches: 12. This CDR3 region has 17 residues. Germline V gene lookup returns CDR1 MNHEY and CDR2 SMNVEV (reference sequence). The CDR3 sequence: CASSFVSESGVYNEQFF. DNA for the CDR3: TGTGCCAGCAGTTTCGTCTCGGAGAGCGGGGTTTACAATGAGCAGTTCTTC.

The rearrangement uses TRBV5-6 and TRBJ2-3; no clear D gene. This CDR3 region has 13 residues. Trimming cost V 0 bases and J 1 base, with 3 bases left between them. Germline assignment: CDR1 SGHDT and CDR2 YYEEEE. The CDR3, as DNA: TGTGCCAGCAGCTTGGGAGGCACAGATACGCAGTATTTT. This encodes CASSLGGTDTQYF.

Only a few counts were recorded for this clone. The CDR3 DNA follows: TGCGCCAGCAGCTTCCTCCAAGAGACCCAGTACTTC. Amino acids: CASSFLQETQYF. The rearrangement links TRBV5-1 to TRBJ2-5; D gene unclear. The CDR3 totals 12 residues. V lost 2 bases, J lost 1 base, and 3 bases lay in between. The germline V gene encodes CDR1 SGHRS and CDR2 YFSETQ. Complete variable domain (other parts from reference TRBV5-1 and TRBJ2-5): KAGVTQTPRYLIKTRGQQVTLSCSPISGHRSVSWYQQTPGQGLQFLFEYFSETQRNKGNFPGRFSGRQFSNSRSEMNVSTLELGDSALYLCASSFLQETQYFGPGTRLLVL.

The chain has TRBV29-1 and TRBJ1-1; D ambiguous. The CDR3 length is 16 residues. CDR1 SQVTM and CDR2 ANQGSEA come from the germline V gene. V was shortened by 5 bases and J by 1 base, with 20 bases between the two germline ends. CDR3 nucleotide sequence: TGCAGCGTTCGACACGTATATAACAGAGAGAACACTGAAGCTTTCTTT. The encoded protein is CSVRHVYNRENTEAFF.

J is TRBJ1-2 and V is TRBV29-1, with 7 bases fitting TRBD1. The junction had 7 bases not matched to a gene; V was cut back by 6 bases and J by 6 bases. Germline CDR1 SQVTM, CDR2 ANQGSEA. The CDR3 has 12 amino acids. CDR3 bases: TGCAGCGTCGAGACAGGGCTGGATGGCTACACCTTC. Translated: CSVETGLDGYTF.

The chain couples TRBV6-5 to TRBJ2-7; 7 nucleotides agree with TRBD1. Germline loops: CDR1 MNHEY, CDR2 SVGAGI. The V gene end was trimmed by 1 base and the J gene end by 3 bases; junction bases not matched to a gene: 3. The CDR3 sequence is 14 residues long. The CDR3 DNA reads as TGTGCCAGCAGTTACTGGGGACAGAACTACGAGCAGTACTTC. This codes for CASSYWGQNYEQYF.

Here the CDR3 reads CASSPTGGSTDTQYF. DNA of the CDR3: TGTGCCAGCTCACCAACGGGGGGCAGCACAGATACGCAGTATTTT. The genes are TRBV18 and TRBJ2-3, with a possible D match to TRBD2 (7 bases). The ends were cut back, 2 bases at V and 0 bases at J, with 9 bases in the middle. Germline CDR1 is KGHSH and CDR2 is LQKENI. There are 15 residues in the CDR3.

This clone was counted a single time. The gene calls are TRBV10-3 and TRBJ1-1; tentatively, D is TRBD1 (6 bases). V was trimmed by 6 bases and J by 3 bases, leaving 11 bases between them. The germline CDR1 and CDR2 sequences are ENHRY and SYGVKD. This CDR3 is 13 amino acids long. Here the CDR3 reads CAISKGVDTEAFF. The CDR3 DNA sequence: TGTGCCATCAGCAAGGGGGTTGACACTGAAGCTTTCTTT.

Here the CDR3 DNA reads TGTGCCAGCAGCGAGGACAGGGAAAAAGAGACCCAGTACTTC. Its protein is CASSEDREKETQYF. The chain employs TRBV2 and TRBJ2-5; TRBD1 matches at 8 bases. This CDR3 has 14 amino acids. Trimming removed 6 bases from V and 3 bases from J; junction bases left unmatched: 6. Germline CDR1 SNHLY, CDR2 FYNNEI.

In this sample, this clone turned up a few times. V and J are TRBV6-5 and TRBJ2-1, with D maybe TRBD2 (5 bases). The V and J ends lost 2 bases and 7 bases respectively, with 12 bases between them. The CDR3 extends over 14 amino acids. In germline, CDR1 is MNHEY, CDR2 SVGAGI. The CDR3: CASSYLQGGNEQFF. CDR3 bases: TGTGCCAGCAGTTACCTCCAAGGAGGAAATGAGCAGTTCTTC.

The chain couples TRBV27 to TRBJ1-4; D might be TRBD1 (5 bases). CDR3 size: 16 residues. The ends were cut back, 3 bases at V and 1 base at J, with 12 bases in the middle. Looked up from germline, CDR1 is MNHEY and CDR2 is SMNVEV (reference sequence). The CDR3 DNA reads TGTGCCAGCAGTTTCCGCAGGGATGTAACTAATGAAAAACTGTTTTTT. Its protein product is CASSFRRDVTNEKLFF.

The chain combines TRBV5-1 with TRBJ2-7; 7 bases align to TRBD1. V was clipped by 0 bases and J by 2 bases; unmatched bases: 5. The CDR3 runs to 15 residues. In germline, CDR1 is SGHRS, CDR2 YFSETQ. CDR3 coding DNA: TGCGCCAGCAGCTTGGACGGGACAGTGGCCTACGAGCAGTACTTC. This encodes CASSLDGTVAYEQYF.